The subject of this entry is one T cell receptor beta chain. Antigen specificity is unknown. The sample originates from a study of cytotoxic CD8 clonotypes in ibrutinib-treated CLL. Overall study findings and caveats: A rise in clonality was seen at ibrutinib response, and a fall back toward baseline was seen at progression.

Losses at the gene ends were 0 bases for V and 1 base for J; bases not matched to a gene: 5. The CDR3 spans 16 residues. Germline values: CDR1 MGHRA, CDR2 YSYEKL. Sequencing used immunoSEQ multiplex PCR; TCRdb keeps in-frame clones, though not all of them. There are approximately 320,000 clones in the sample; roughly 67% occur only once, and 5% to 6.5% lies in the top ten. Sequencing used PBMCs, obtained after 36 months of ibrutinib treatment. The rearrangement joins TRBV4-1 to TRBJ2-5, with 7 bases that match TRBD2. This clonotype originated in a human donor with chronic lymphocytic leukemia. The CDR3 protein is CASSQDGSGVQETQYF. CDR3 in DNA: TGCGCCAGCAGCCAAGATGGGAGCGGGGTCCAAGAGACCCAGTACTTC.